The sequence of this TCR beta chain was determined in a study of beta chain features in type 1 diabetes. Whole-study context: What patients shared with healthy donors was a similar profile of age, gender and cell yields.

With V trimmed by 0 bases and J by 7 bases, 3 bases remained unmatched. From germline, CDR1 is GTSNPN and CDR2 SVGIG (reference sequence). There are 13 residues in the CDR3. The study, taken as a whole, reports: When VDJ junctions were examined, type 1 diabetes patients showed fewer insertions and more deletions. People with Type 1 diabetes carried modestly yet significantly shorter TCRB CDR3s in all four CD4+ subsets.

Remarks on this clone: Its specificity is not known.

TCRB transcripts that were expressed got sequenced, as all of the isolated RNA had been reverse transcribed. The data were produced by immunoSEQ multiplex PCR, yet TCRdb's version contains in-frame clones alone and is incomplete. The sample includes 200,000 to 300,000 clones, 14% seen only once; the top ten take around 0.019%. This TCR derives from a young man with type 1 diabetes. The chain uses TRBV30 and TRBJ1-2, with 9 bases identical to TRBD1. The specimen was naive CD4+ T cells from blood. The CDR3 reads CAWSVTGGVGYTF. The CDR3 DNA reads as TGTGCCTGGAGTGTGACAGGGGGAGTTGGCTACACCTTC.